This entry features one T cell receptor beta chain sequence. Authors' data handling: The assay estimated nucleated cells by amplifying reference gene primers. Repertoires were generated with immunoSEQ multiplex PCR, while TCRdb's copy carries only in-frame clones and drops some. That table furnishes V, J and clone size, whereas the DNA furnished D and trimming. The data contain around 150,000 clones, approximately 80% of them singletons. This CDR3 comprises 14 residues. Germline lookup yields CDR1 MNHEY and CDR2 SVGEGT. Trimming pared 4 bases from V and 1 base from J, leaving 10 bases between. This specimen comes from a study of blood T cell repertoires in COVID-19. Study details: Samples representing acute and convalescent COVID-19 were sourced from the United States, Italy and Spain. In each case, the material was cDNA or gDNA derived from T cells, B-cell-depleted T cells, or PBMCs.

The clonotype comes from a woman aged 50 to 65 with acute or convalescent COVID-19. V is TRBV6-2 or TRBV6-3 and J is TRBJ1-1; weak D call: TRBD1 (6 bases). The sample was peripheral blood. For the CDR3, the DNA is TGTGCCAGCAGTTTCGACAGGCCGAACACTGAAGCTTTCTTT. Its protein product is CASSFDRPNTEAFF.